The 13 T cell receptor beta chains presented below share a single source sample, sequenced in a study of control samples from healthy donors and cancer patients. Some clones are missing from TCRdb's copy, which holds only in-frame ones; the method was immunoSEQ multiplex PCR. The table records 150,000 to 200,000 clones, approximately 92% of them present only once. The sample was blood. All receptors come from a woman aged 40 to 50 in good health.

The rearrangement links TRBV7-9 to TRBJ1-4; D is possibly TRBD1 (5 bases). The CDR3 sequence is 16 residues long. V lost 5 bases and J lost 7, with 20 bases in between. Germline V gives CDR1 SEHNR, CDR2 FQNEAQ (reference sequence). The CDR3 nucleotides are TGTGCCAGCAGCCCTCAAGGGGCAGGAGGCATTGAAAAACTGTTTTTT. It codes for CASSPQGAGGIEKLFF. The full variable domain, in which reference TRBV7-9 and TRBJ1-4 provide the parts outside the CDR3, is DTGVSQNPRHKITKRGQNVTFRCDPISEHNRLYWYRQTLGQGPEFLTYFQNEAQLEKSRLLSDRFSAERPKGSFSTLEIQRTEQGDSAMYLCASSPQGAGGIEKLFFGSGTQLSVL.

V gene TRBV14 combines with J gene TRBJ2-7; D call uncertain. V was clipped by 8 bases and J by 0 bases, with 14 bases between them. Germline assignment: CDR1 SGHDN and CDR2 FVKESK. This CDR3 is 14 amino acids long. CDR3 DNA: TGTGCCAGCTACCAAAGCCCCACCTCCTACGAGCAGTACTTC. It codes for CASYQSPTSYEQYF.

The V and J genes are TRBV11-2 and TRBJ1-2, with D hard to call. V lost 6 bases and J lost 8, with 10 bases in between. The CDR3 length is 11 residues. Germline loops: CDR1 SGHAT, CDR2 FQNNGV. This chain's CDR3 is CASSSVGGYTF. The CDR3 DNA reads as TGTGCCAGCAGTTCTGTCGGGGGCTACACCTTC.

The genes are TRBV5-8 and TRBJ1-2; a weak D match, TRBD1 (5 bases). Looked up from germline, CDR1 is SGHTS and CDR2 is YDEGEE. V lost 10 bases to trimming and J lost 1 base, with 8 bases between them. There are 11 residues in the CDR3. CDR3 loop: CASDSNYGYTF. The DNA of the CDR3 is TGTGCCTCAGACAGTAACTATGGCTACACCTTC. Combining the CDR3 with reference TRBV5-8 and TRBJ1-2 gives the whole variable domain EAGVTQSPTHLIKTRGQQATLRCSPISGHTSVYWYQQALGLGLQFLLWYDEGEERNRGNFPPRFSGRQFPNYSSELNVNALELEDSALYLCASDSNYGYTFGSGTRLTVV.

The chain links TRBV18 to TRBJ2-5, with TRBD1 as a possible D gene (5 bases). The CDR3 consists of 14 residues. Germline lookup yields CDR1 KGHSH and CDR2 LQKENI. Trimming removed 5 bases at V and 5 bases at J, with 15 bases between. This chain's CDR3 is CASSIDSLRETQYF. The CDR3 bases are TGTGCCAGCTCAATCGACAGCCTAAGGGAGACCCAGTACTTC.

V and J are TRBV7-8 and TRBJ2-1; tentatively, D is TRBD2 (6 bases). V lost 5 bases, J lost 1 base, and 15 bases lay in between. Per the germline V gene, CDR1 is SGHVS and CDR2 is FQNEAQ. The CDR3 sequence is 16 residues long. DNA of the CDR3: TGTGCCAGCAGCCCTAGTCGGCGGGGATCCTACAATGAGCAGTTCTTC. Protein product: CASSPSRRGSYNEQFF.

This chain connects TRBV6-5 to TRBJ1-2, with unresolved D. CDR3 length equals 13 residues. V was shortened by 6 bases and J by 2 bases, with 10 bases between the two germline ends. Germline V gene lookup returns CDR1 MNHEY and CDR2 SVGAGI. Here the CDR3 DNA reads TGTGCCAGCAGGGCGGACTGGAACTATGGCTACACCTTC. Protein sequence: CASRADWNYGYTF.

The chain carries TRBV10-3 and TRBJ2-1; D is possibly TRBD2 (7 bases). Germline CDR1 reads ENHRY; CDR2 reads SYGVKD. V dropped 0 bases and J dropped 4 bases, with 13 bases sitting between them. CDR3 size: 16 residues. The CDR3 loop is CAISESEGGTYNEQFF. CDR3 coding DNA: TGTGCCATCAGTGAGTCGGAGGGGGGGACATACAATGAGCAGTTCTTC.

The chain recombines TRBV4-1 with TRBJ2-7, with 11 bases lining up with TRBD2. J lost 2 bases, V lost 3 bases, and 3 bases had no gene match. Germline CDR1 and CDR2: MGHRA and YSYEKL. This CDR3 has 15 residues. The CDR3 reads CASSQGLAVAYEQYF. As DNA, the CDR3 is TGCGCCAGCAGCCAGGGACTAGCGGTAGCCTACGAGCAGTACTTC.

This sequence joins TRBV4-1 and TRBJ1-2, with D unclear. V was pared by 4 bases and J by 7 bases, with 19 bases between. The CDR3 spans 15 residues. Per germline, CDR1 MGHRA and CDR2 YSYEKL. CDR3 protein: CASSPLTLSGSGYTF. The CDR3 DNA reads TGCGCCAGCAGCCCCCTGACCTTATCGGGGAGTGGCTACACCTTC.

The chain recombines TRBV5-1 with TRBJ1-5; 9 bases match TRBD1. The V and J ends lost 4 bases and 8 bases, in that order; junction bases with no gene match: 7. Germline values: CDR1 SGHRS, CDR2 YFSETQ. The CDR3 length is 14 residues. CDR3 protein: CASSPGTGMEPQHF. The DNA for the CDR3 is TGCGCCAGCAGCCCCGGGACAGGGATGGAGCCCCAGCATTTT.

The chain uses TRBV5-1 and TRBJ2-7, with D maybe TRBD1 (6 bases). This CDR3 is built from 14 residues. V was shortened by 6 bases and J by 3 bases, with 16 bases between the two germline ends. CDR1 SGHRS and CDR2 YFSETQ come from the germline V gene. The CDR3 DNA is TGCGCCAGCAACACAGGGTTTGCAATCTACGAGCAGTACTTC. Translated, it gives CASNTGFAIYEQYF.

The genes are TRBV5-1 and TRBJ2-3; TRBD2 agrees at 10 bases. Germline V gene data show CDR1 as SGHRS and CDR2 as YFSETQ. The length of the CDR3 is 15 residues. J lost 4 bases, V lost 7 bases, and 9 bases had no gene match. CDR3 nucleotide sequence: TGCGCCAGCCACCCGGGGAGCGGGGGGGCAGATACGCAGTATTTT. Residues: CASHPGSGGADTQYF. Complete variable domain (other parts from reference TRBV5-1 and TRBJ2-3): KAGVTQTPRYLIKTRGQQVTLSCSPISGHRSVSWYQQTPGQGLQFLFEYFSETQRNKGNFPGRFSGRQFSNSRSEMNVSTLELGDSALYLCASHPGSGGADTQYFGPGTRLTVL.